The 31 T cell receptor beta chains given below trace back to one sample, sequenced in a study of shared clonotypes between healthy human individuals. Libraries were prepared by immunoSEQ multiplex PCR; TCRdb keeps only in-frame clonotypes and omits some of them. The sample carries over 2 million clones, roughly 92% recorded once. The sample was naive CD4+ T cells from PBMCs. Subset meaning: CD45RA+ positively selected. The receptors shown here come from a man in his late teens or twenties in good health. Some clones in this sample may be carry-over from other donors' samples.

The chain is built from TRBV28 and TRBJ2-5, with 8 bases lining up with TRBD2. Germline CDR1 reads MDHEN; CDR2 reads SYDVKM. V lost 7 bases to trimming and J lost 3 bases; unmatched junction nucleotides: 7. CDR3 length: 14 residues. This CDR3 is CASKAGGAEETQYF. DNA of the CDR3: TGTGCCAGCAAGGCCGGGGGGGCGGAAGAGACCCAGTACTTC.

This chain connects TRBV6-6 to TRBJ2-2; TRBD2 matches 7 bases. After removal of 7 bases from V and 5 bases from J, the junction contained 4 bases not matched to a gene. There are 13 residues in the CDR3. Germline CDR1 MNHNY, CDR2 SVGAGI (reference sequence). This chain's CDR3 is CASNNGRTGELFF. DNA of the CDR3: TGTGCCAGCAATAACGGGAGGACCGGGGAGCTGTTTTTT.

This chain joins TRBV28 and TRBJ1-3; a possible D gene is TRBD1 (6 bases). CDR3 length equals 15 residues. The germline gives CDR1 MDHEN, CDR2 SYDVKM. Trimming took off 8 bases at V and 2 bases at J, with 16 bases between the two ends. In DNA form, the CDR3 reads TGTGCCAGCTCGAGGGGGGGAGATGCTGGAAACACCATATATTTT. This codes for CASSRGGDAGNTIYF.

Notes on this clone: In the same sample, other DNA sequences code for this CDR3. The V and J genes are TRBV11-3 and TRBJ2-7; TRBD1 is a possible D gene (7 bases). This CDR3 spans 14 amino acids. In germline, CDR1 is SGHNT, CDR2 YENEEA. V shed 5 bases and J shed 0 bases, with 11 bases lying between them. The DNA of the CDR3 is TGTGCCAGCAGCGCAGGGGGGAGCTCCTACGAGCAGTACTTC. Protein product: CASSAGGSSYEQYF.

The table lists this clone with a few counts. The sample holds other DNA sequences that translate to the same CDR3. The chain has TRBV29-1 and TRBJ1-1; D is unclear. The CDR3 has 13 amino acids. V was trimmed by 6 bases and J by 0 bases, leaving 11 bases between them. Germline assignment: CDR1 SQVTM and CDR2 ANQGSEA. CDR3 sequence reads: CSVATVLNTEAFF. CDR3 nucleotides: TGCAGCGTCGCTACAGTGTTGAACACTGAAGCTTTCTTT.

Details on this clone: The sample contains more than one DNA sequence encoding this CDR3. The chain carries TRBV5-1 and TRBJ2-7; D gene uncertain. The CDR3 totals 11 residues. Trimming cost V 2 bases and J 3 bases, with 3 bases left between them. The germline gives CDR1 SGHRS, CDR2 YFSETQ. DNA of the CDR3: TGCGCCAGCAGCTTCAGCTACGAGCAGTACTTC. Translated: CASSFSYEQYF.

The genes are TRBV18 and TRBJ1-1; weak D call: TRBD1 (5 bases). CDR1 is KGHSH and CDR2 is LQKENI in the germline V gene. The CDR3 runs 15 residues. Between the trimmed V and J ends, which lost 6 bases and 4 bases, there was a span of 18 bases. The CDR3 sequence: CASSPTSAGLTEAFF. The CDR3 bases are TGTGCCAGCTCCCCTACCTCGGCAGGGCTCACTGAAGCTTTCTTT.

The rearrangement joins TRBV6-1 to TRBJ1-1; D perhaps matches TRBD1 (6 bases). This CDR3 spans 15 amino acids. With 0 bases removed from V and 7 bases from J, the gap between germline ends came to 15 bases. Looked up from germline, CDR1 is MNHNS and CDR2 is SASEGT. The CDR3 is CASSEATGTAYEAFF. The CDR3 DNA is TGTGCCAGCAGTGAAGCAACAGGGACCGCTTATGAAGCTTTCTTT.

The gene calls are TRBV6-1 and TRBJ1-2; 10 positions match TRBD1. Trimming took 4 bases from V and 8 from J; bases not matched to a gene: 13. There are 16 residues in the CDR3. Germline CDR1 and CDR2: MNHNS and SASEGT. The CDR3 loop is CASSGGDRGKEEGYTF. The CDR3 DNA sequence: TGTGCCAGCAGTGGAGGGGACAGGGGAAAGGAGGAGGGCTACACCTTC.

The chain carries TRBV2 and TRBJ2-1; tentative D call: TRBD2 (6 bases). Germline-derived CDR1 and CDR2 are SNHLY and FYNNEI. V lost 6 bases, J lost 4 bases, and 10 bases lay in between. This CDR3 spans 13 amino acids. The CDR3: CASRVAEYNEQFF. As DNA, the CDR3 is TGTGCCAGCAGAGTAGCGGAGTACAATGAGCAGTTCTTC.

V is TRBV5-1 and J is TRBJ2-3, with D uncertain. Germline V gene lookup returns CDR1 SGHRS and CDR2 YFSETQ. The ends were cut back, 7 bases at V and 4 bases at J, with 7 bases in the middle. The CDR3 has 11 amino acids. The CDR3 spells CASGPSDTQYF. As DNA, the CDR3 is TGCGCCAGCGGCCCTTCAGATACGCAGTATTTT.

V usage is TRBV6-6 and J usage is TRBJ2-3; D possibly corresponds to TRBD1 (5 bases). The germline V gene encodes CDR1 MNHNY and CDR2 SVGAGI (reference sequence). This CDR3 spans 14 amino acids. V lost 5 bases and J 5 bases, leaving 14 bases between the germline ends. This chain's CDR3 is CASSASGAVDTQYF. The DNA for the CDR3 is TGTGCCAGCAGTGCCTCTGGGGCGGTAGATACGCAGTATTTT.

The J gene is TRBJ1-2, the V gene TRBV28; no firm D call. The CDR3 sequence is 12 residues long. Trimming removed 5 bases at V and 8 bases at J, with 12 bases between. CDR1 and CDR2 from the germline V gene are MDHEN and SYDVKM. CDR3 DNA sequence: TGTGCCAGCAGTCTCACGCAACTCGGCTACACCTTC. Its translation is CASSLTQLGYTF.

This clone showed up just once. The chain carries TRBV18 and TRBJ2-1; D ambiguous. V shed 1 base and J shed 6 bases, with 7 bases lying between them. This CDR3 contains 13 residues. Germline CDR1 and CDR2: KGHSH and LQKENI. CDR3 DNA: TGTGCCAGCTCACCACGTCCATTCAATGAGCAGTTCTTC. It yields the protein CASSPRPFNEQFF. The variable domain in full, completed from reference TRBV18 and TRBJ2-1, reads NAGVMQNPRHLVRRRGQEARLRCSPMKGHSHVYWYRQLPEEGLKFMVYLQKENIIDESGMPKERFSAEFPKEGPSILRIQQVVRGDSAAYFCASSPRPFNEQFFGPGTRLTVL.

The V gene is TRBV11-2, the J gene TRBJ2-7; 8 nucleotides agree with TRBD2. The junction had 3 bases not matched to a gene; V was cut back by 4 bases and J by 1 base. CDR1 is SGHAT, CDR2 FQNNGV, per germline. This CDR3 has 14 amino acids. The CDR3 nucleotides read TGTGCCAGCAGCTGGAAGCGGGAGTCCTACGAGCAGTACTTC. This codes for CASSWKRESYEQYF.

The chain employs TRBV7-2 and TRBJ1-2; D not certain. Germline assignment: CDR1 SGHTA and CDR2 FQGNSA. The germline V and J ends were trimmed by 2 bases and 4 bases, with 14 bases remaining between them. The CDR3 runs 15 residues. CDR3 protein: CASSLQVPAGYGYTF. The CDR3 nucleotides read TGTGCCAGCAGCTTACAAGTTCCCGCGGGCTATGGCTACACCTTC. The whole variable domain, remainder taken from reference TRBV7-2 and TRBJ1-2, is GAGVSQSPSNKVTEKGKDVELRCDPISGHTALYWYRQSLGQGLEFLIYFQGNSAPDKSGLPSDRFSAERTGGSVSTLTIQRTQQEDSAVYLCASSLQVPAGYGYTFGSGTRLTVV.

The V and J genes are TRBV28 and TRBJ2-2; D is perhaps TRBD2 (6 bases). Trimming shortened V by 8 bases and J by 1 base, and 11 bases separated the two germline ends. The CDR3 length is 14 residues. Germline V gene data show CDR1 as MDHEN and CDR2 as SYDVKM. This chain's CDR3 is CASRSRGNTGELFF. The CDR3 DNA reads TGTGCCAGCCGCTCGCGGGGGAACACCGGGGAGCTGTTTTTT.

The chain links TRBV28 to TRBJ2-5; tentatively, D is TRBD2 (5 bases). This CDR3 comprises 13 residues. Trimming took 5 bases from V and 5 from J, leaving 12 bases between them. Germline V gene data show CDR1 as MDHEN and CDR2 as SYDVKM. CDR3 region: CASSGRAVETQYF. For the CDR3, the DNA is TGTGCCAGCAGTGGGCGGGCCGTGGAGACCCAGTACTTC.

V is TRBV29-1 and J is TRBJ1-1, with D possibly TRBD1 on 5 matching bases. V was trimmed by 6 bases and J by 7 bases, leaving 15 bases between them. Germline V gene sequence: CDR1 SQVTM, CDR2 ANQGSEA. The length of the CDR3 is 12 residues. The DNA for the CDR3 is TGCAGCGTCCCTAGCGGGGCTGGTGAAGCTTTCTTT. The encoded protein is CSVPSGAGEAFF.

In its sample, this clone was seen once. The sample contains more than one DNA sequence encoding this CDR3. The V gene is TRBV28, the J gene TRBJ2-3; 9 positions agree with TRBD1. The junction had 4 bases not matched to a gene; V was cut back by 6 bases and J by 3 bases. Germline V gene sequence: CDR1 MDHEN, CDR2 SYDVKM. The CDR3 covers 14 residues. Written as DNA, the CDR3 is TGTGCCAGCAGCTCGGACAGGGGTACAGATACGCAGTATTTT. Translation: CASSSDRGTDTQYF.

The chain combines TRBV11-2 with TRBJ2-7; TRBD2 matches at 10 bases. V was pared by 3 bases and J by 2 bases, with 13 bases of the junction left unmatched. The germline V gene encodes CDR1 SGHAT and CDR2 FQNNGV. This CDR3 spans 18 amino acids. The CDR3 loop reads CASSFFETSGSLTYEQYF. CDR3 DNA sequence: TGTGCCAGCAGCTTTTTTGAGACTAGCGGGTCGCTTACCTACGAGCAGTACTTC.

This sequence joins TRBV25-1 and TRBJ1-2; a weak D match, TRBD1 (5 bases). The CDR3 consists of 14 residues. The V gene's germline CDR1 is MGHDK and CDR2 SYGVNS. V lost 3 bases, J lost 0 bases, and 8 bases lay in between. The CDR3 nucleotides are TGTGCCAGCAGTGATCAGGGACCTAACTATGGCTACACCTTC. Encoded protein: CASSDQGPNYGYTF.

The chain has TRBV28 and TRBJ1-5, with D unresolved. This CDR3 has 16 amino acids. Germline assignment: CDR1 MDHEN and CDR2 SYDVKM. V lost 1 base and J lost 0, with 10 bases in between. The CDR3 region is CASSLFGRFSNQPQHF. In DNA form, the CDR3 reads TGTGCCAGCAGTTTATTCGGCAGGTTTAGCAATCAGCCCCAGCATTTT.

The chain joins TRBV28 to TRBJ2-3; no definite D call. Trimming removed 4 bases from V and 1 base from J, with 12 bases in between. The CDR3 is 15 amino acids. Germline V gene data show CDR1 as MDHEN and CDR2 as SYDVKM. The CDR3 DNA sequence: TGTGCCAGCAGTTCCCTCGGGCAGGGCACAGATACGCAGTATTTT. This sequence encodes CASSSLGQGTDTQYF.

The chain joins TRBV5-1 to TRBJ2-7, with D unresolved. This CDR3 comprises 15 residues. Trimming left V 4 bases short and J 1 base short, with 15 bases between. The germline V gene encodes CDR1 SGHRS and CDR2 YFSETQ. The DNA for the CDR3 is TGCGCCAGCAGCGAGGCACCCACATCATCCTACGAGCAGTACTTC. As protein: CASSEAPTSSYEQYF.

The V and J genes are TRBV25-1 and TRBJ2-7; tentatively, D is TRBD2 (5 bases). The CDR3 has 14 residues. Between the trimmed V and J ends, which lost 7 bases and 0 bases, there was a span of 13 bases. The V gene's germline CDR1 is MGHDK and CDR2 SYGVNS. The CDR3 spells CASMRAGGSYEQYF. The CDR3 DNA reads TGTGCCAGCATGAGGGCAGGCGGCTCCTACGAGCAGTACTTC.

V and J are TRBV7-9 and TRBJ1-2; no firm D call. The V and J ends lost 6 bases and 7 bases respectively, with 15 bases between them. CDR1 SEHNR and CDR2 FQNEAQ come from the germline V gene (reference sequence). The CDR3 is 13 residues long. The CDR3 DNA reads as TGTGCCAGCAGAAGTCAGGCAGGCCCTGGCTACACCTTC. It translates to CASRSQAGPGYTF.

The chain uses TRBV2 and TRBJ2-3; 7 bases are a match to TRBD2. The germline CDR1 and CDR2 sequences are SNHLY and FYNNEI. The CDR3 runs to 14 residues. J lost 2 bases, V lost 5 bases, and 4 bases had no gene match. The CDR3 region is CASSSGDFTDTQYF. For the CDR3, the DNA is TGTGCCAGCAGTAGCGGGGACTTCACAGATACGCAGTATTTT.

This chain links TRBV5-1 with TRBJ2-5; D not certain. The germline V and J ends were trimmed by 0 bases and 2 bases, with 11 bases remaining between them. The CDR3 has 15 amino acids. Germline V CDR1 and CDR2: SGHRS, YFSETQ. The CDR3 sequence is CASSLGPVSQETQYF. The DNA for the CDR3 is TGCGCCAGCAGCTTGGGGCCCGTCTCGCAAGAGACCCAGTACTTC.

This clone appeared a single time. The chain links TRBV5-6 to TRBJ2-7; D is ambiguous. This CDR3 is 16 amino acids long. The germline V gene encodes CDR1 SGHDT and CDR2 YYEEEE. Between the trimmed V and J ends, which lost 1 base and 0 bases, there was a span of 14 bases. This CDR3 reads CASSLFAGDRSYEQYF. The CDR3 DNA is TGTGCCAGCAGCTTGTTCGCCGGCGACCGCTCCTACGAGCAGTACTTC.

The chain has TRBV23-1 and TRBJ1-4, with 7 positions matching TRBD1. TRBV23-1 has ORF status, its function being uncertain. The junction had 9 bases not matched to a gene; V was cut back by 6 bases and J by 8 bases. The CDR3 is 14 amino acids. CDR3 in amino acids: CASRLNRGDEKLFF. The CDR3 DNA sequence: TGCGCCAGCAGACTAAACAGGGGAGACGAAAAACTGTTTTTT.